The 25 T cell receptor beta chains in this list originate from one sample, sequenced in a study of T cell repertoires in cytomegalovirus infection. TCRdb reanalysed the reads using MiXCR and keeps one entry per CDR3 protein. The table has 150,000 to 200,000 distinct CDR3 sequences, about 28% seen once. What was sequenced was PBMCs. These receptors came from a human donor in good health (CMV status not recorded). Some clones in this sample may be carry-over from other donors' samples.

The chain couples TRBV20-1 to TRBJ1-5, with 8 nucleotides matching TRBD1. Losses at the gene ends were 4 bases for V and 2 bases for J; bases not matched to a gene: 1. Germline V gives CDR1 DFQATT, CDR2 SNEGSKA (reference sequence). The CDR3 length is 13 residues. This chain's CDR3 is CSAKTGGNQPQHF. The DNA of the CDR3 is TGCAGTGCTAAGACAGGGGGCAATCAGCCCCAGCATTTT.

On this clonotype: A much larger clone differs by one base, so this may be a read error. V gene TRBV7-8 combines with J gene TRBJ2-3; 12 positions agree with TRBD1. This CDR3 is 15 amino acids long. In germline, CDR1 is SGHVS, CDR2 FQNEAQ. CDR3 in DNA: TGTGCCAGCAGCGCGGGACAGGGGGCCGGAGATACGCTGTATTTT. This sequence encodes CASSAGQGAGDTLYF.

In this sample, this clonotype turned up a few times. The chain joins TRBV2 to TRBJ1-2; no clear D gene. CDR1 is SNHLY, CDR2 FYNNEI, per germline. The CDR3 is 13 residues long. Trimming took 8 bases from V and 4 from J, leaving 14 bases between them. The chain's CDR3 is CASCRQLSYGYTF. DNA for the CDR3: TGTGCCAGCTGTCGGCAGCTATCCTATGGCTACACCTTC.

The V call is TRBV7-2, the J call TRBJ2-7, with D possibly being TRBD2 (6 bases). V was clipped by 1 base and J by 6 bases, with 10 bases between them. Per germline, CDR1 SGHTA and CDR2 FQGNSA. This CDR3 has 13 amino acids. CDR3 sequence reads: CASSLGVGGEQYF. CDR3 in DNA: TGTGCCAGCAGCTTAGGGGTGGGGGGCGAGCAGTACTTC.

The sample holds a few counts of this clonotype. The rearrangement uses TRBV2 and TRBJ2-5; the D gene is possibly TRBD2 (5 bases). V was clipped by 8 bases and J by 0 bases, with 10 bases between them. The CDR3 runs 13 residues. CDR1 SNHLY and CDR2 FYNNEI come from the germline V gene. The CDR3 protein is CASDPGYQETQYF. The CDR3 DNA reads TGTGCCAGCGATCCGGGGTACCAAGAGACCCAGTACTTC.

This clonotype was seen ten or more times. V is TRBV7-2 and J is TRBJ1-1; D uncertain. Trimming pared 1 base from V and 0 bases from J, leaving 9 bases between. The germline gives CDR1 SGHTA, CDR2 FQGNSA. CDR3 length equals 15 residues. The DNA for the CDR3 is TGTGCCAGCAGCTTAGGGATTGGATTGAACACTGAAGCTTTCTTT. It codes for CASSLGIGLNTEAFF. The full variable domain, in which reference TRBV7-2 and TRBJ1-1 provide the parts outside the CDR3, is GAGVSQSPSNKVTEKGKDVELRCDPISGHTALYWYRQSLGQGLEFLIYFQGNSAPDKSGLPSDRFSAERTGGSVSTLTIQRTQQEDSAVYLCASSLGIGLNTEAFFGQGTRLTVV.

The rearrangement links TRBV7-2 to TRBJ1-6; D is unclear. The CDR3 runs 14 residues. Trimming took off 3 bases at V and 10 bases at J, with 13 bases between the two ends. Germline V gene data show CDR1 as SGHTA and CDR2 as FQGNSA. The CDR3 DNA reads TGTGCCAGCAGCTTCTCCGGACTAGGGTCACCCCTCCACTTT. Its protein product is CASSFSGLGSPLHF.

This clonotype was counted between two and nine times. The J gene is TRBJ2-6, the V gene TRBV20-1; 8 nucleotides match TRBD1. Unmatched junction bases numbered 5, after V lost 1 base and J lost 0 bases. CDR1 and CDR2 (germline): DFQATT, SNEGSKA (reference sequence). The CDR3 extends over 17 amino acids. The CDR3 DNA reads as TGCAGTGCTAGAGCCGGGACAGGACCCTCTGGGGCCAACGTCCTGACTTTC. It translates to CSARAGTGPSGANVLTF.

A few counts support this clonotype. V is TRBV6-6 and J is TRBJ1-2, with TRBD1 matching over 7 bases. The CDR3 sequence is 15 residues long. After removal of 0 bases from V and 6 bases from J, the junction contained 7 bases not matched to a gene. The germline V gene has CDR1 MNHNY and CDR2 SVGAGI (reference sequence). CDR3 sequence reads: CASSYSRGGKDGYTF. The DNA for the CDR3 is TGTGCCAGCAGTTACTCCAGGGGGGGCAAGGATGGCTACACCTTC.

This clonotype was counted ten times or more. The V and J genes are TRBV4-1 and TRBJ1-2; TRBD1 matches 8 bases. Trimming took 4 bases from V and 4 from J; bases not matched to a gene: 8. This CDR3 spans 15 amino acids. Germline lookup yields CDR1 MGHRA and CDR2 YSYEKL. Here the CDR3 DNA reads TGCGCCAGCAGCCCCGGACAGGGAGAGGCCTATGGCTACACCTTC. Protein product: CASSPGQGEAYGYTF.

This clonotype was counted a few times. V is TRBV6-6 and J is TRBJ1-5, with 8 bases identical to TRBD1. Germline assignment: CDR1 MNHNY and CDR2 SVGAGI (reference sequence). The CDR3 length is 15 residues. V was clipped by 0 bases and J by 4 bases; unmatched bases: 2. As DNA, the CDR3 is TGTGCCAGCAGTTACTCGAGGACAGGGAATCAGCCCCAGCATTTT. It codes for CASSYSRTGNQPQHF.

This clonotype appeared many times. The CDR3 DNA reads TGTGCCAGCAGCTTAGGGGCAGCCACAGATACGCAGTATTTT. Its translation: CASSLGAATDTQYF. This chain joins TRBV11-3 and TRBJ2-3; D call uncertain. Germline V gene data show CDR1 as SGHNT and CDR2 as YENEEA. V gave up 1 base and J gave up 2 bases, with 7 bases separating them. This CDR3 is 14 amino acids long.

This clonotype was found a few times. V usage is TRBV6-6 and J usage is TRBJ1-4; possibly TRBD1 for D (6 bases). The germline gives CDR1 MNHNY, CDR2 SVGAGI (reference sequence). V lost 2 bases to trimming and J lost 10 bases, with 11 bases between them. The CDR3 runs 13 residues. The CDR3 region is CASSYEGDRKLFF. Here the CDR3 DNA reads TGTGCCAGCAGTTACGAGGGGGATCGAAAACTGTTTTTT.

The CDR3 sequence is CSATTGTAAEAFF. The CDR3 DNA reads as TGCAGTGCCACGACAGGTACAGCCGCTGAAGCTTTCTTT. V usage is TRBV20-1 and J usage is TRBJ1-1; possibly TRBD1 for D (6 bases). From germline, CDR1 is DFQATT and CDR2 SNEGSKA (reference sequence). The CDR3 loop spans 13 amino acids. With 6 bases removed from V and 6 bases from J, the gap between germline ends came to 17 bases.

The rearrangement links TRBV7-2 to TRBJ2-1; D not resolved. The CDR3 is 14 amino acids. Germline loops: CDR1 SGHTA, CDR2 FQGNSA. Deletions cut 6 bases from V and 6 bases from J, with 15 bases between. The CDR3: CTSSRAIQVNEQFF. CDR3 sequence (DNA): TGTACCAGCAGTCGTGCCATCCAGGTCAATGAGCAGTTCTTC.

In this sample, this clonotype turned up once. The rearrangement joins TRBV2 to TRBJ1-1, with D possibly matching TRBD1 (6 bases). The CDR3 consists of 14 residues. The germline gives CDR1 SNHLY, CDR2 FYNNEI. Deletions cut 3 bases from V and 3 bases from J, with 11 bases between. CDR3: CASSEGTTHTEAFF. Written as DNA, the CDR3 is TGTGCCAGCAGTGAGGGGACAACACACACTGAAGCTTTCTTT.

The chain joins TRBV7-2 to TRBJ2-7; 7 positions match TRBD1. The CDR3 sequence is 13 residues long. The V gene end was trimmed by 6 bases and the J gene end by 6 bases; junction bases not matched to a gene: 8. Germline assignment: CDR1 SGHTA and CDR2 FQGNSA. The CDR3 region has the DNA TGTGCCAGCAGAGAAATGGGACAGAGCGAGCAGTACTTC. It encodes CASREMGQSEQYF.

The sample holds one count of this clonotype. Mismatch with germline at one junction end may stem from a read error. This sequence joins TRBV7-3 and TRBJ2-2; possible D gene TRBD1, 8 bases. This CDR3 is 16 amino acids long. Per germline, CDR1 SGHTA and CDR2 FQGTGA. CDR3 nucleotide sequence: TGTGCCTGCAGCCCCAACAGGGGGGGGGACACCGGGGAGCTGTTTTTT. It translates to CACSPNRGGDTGELFF.

The CDR3 reads CASSYQGGNQPQHF. CDR3 coding DNA: TGTGCCAGCAGTTACCAGGGGGGCAATCAGCCCCAGCATTTT. The rearrangement uses TRBV6-2 or TRBV6-3 and TRBJ1-5; 7 nucleotides line up with TRBD1. The CDR3 extends over 14 amino acids. Germline CDR1 and CDR2: MNHEY and SVGEGT. The junction had 0 bases not matched to a gene; V was cut back by 2 bases and J by 2 bases.

In this sample, this clonotype turned up a few times. V is TRBV29-1 and J is TRBJ1-2, with 7 bases matching TRBD1. V shed 6 bases, J shed 8 bases, and the junction held 9 bases outside the gene matches. The germline gives CDR1 SQVTM, CDR2 ANQGSEA. This CDR3 spans 12 amino acids. CDR3 DNA: TGCAGCGTGATGACAGGGTCGATGGGCTACACCTTC. Protein product: CSVMTGSMGYTF. Filled out from reference TRBV29-1 and TRBJ1-2, the complete variable domain reads SAVISQKPSRDICQRGTSLTIQCQVDSQVTMMFWYRQQPGQSLTLIATANQGSEATYESGFVIDKFPISRPNLTFSTLTVSNMSPEDSSIYLCSVMTGSMGYTFGSGTRLTVV.

V is TRBV6-5 and J is TRBJ2-5; tentatively, D is TRBD2 (6 bases). V was clipped by 11 bases and J by 5 bases, with 24 bases between them. The CDR3 is made up of 15 amino acids. In germline, CDR1 is MNHEY, CDR2 SVGAGI. CDR3 in amino acids: CAARRAPLGRETQYF. The CDR3 DNA reads TGTGCCGCCAGGCGGGCCCCCCTGGGGAGGGAGACCCAGTACTTC.

The rearrangement uses TRBV7-2 and TRBJ2-2; 8 positions agree with TRBD2. CDR3 length equals 16 residues. V dropped 1 base and J dropped 7; count of bases not matched to a gene: 8. The germline V gene encodes CDR1 SGHTA and CDR2 FQGNSA. Here the CDR3 reads CASSLVRGGRGGELFF. CDR3 DNA sequence: TGTGCCAGCAGCTTAGTTCGGGGGGGCCGCGGCGGGGAGCTGTTTTTT.

This sequence joins TRBV7-6 and TRBJ2-5; TRBD1 or TRBD2 may be the D gene (5 bases each). There are 16 residues in the CDR3. V lost 3 bases to trimming and J lost 4 bases, with 18 bases between them. CDR1 SGHVS and CDR2 FNYEAQ come from the germline V gene. The CDR3 loop reads CASSLDGAAKGETQYF. The CDR3 DNA follows: TGTGCCAGCAGCTTGGACGGGGCGGCCAAAGGAGAGACCCAGTACTTC.

This rearrangement joins TRBV11-3 to TRBJ2-1; 9 positions agree with TRBD2. The CDR3 spans 16 residues. The germline V gene encodes CDR1 SGHNT and CDR2 YENEEA. Germline trimming cut 1 base from V and 9 bases from J; bases unmatched to any gene: 10. The CDR3 DNA sequence: TGTGCCAGCAGCTTAGGAGTAGCGGGGGCCTGGGGTGAGCAGTTCTTC. Amino acid sequence: CASSLGVAGAWGEQFF.

This chain links TRBV7-9 with TRBJ1-2, with D unresolved. CDR1 and CDR2 from the germline V gene are SEHNR and FQNEAQ (reference sequence). The length of the CDR3 is 17 residues. The V end was cut by 1 base, the J end by 6 bases, with 21 bases between. In DNA form, the CDR3 reads TGTGCCAGCAGCTTAGGCGATGTGAGGGCGAACCCGGATGGCTACACCTTC. Translated: CASSLGDVRANPDGYTF.